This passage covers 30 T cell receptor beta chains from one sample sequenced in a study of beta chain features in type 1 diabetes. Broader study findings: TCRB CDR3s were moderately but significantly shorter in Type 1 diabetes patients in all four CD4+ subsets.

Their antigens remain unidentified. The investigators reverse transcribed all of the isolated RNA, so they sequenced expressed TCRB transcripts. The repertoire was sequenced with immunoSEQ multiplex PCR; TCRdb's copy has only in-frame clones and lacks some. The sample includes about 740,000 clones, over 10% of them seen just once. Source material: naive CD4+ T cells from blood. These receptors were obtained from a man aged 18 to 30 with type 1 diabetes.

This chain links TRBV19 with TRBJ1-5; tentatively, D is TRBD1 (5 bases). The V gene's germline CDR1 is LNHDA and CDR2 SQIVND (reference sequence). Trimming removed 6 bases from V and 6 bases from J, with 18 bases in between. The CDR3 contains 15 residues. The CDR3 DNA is TGTGCCAGTAGCCCAGGGCAGGTGGGGGTTCAGCCCCAGCATTTT. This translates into CASSPGQVGVQPQHF.

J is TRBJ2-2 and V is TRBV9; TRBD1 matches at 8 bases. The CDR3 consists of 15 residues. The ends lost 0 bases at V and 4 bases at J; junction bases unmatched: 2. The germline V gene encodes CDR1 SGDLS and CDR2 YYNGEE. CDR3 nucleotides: TGTGCCAGCAGCGTAGCTGGGACAGGCACCGGGGAGCTGTTTTTT. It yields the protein CASSVAGTGTGELFF.

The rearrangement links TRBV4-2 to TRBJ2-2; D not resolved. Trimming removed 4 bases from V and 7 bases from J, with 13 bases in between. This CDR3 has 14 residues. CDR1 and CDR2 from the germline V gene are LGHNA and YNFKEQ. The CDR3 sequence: CASSPLRDNGELFF. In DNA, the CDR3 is TGTGCCAGCAGCCCCCTTCGCGACAACGGGGAGCTGTTTTTT.

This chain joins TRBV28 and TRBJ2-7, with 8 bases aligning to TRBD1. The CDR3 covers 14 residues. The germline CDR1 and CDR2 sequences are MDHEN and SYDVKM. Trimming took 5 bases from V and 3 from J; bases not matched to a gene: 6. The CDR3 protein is CASSLGQGYYEQYF. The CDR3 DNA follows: TGTGCCAGCAGTCTCGGACAGGGATACTACGAGCAGTACTTC.

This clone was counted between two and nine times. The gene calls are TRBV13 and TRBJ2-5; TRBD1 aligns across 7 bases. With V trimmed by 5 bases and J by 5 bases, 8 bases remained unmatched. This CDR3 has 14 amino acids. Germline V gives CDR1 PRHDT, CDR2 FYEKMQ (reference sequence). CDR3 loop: CASSNIRGLETQYF. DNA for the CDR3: TGTGCCAGCAGCAATATCAGGGGGTTGGAGACCCAGTACTTC.

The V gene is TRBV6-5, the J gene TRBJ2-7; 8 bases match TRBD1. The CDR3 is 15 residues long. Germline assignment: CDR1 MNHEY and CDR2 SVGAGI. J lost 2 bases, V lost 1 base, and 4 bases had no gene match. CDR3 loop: CASSYLNRGTYEQYF. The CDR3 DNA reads TGTGCCAGCAGTTACTTGAACAGGGGGACCTACGAGCAGTACTTC.

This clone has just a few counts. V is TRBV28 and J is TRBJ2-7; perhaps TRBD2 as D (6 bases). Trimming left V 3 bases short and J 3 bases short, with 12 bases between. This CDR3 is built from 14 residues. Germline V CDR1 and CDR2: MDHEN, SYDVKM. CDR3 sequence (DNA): TGTGCCAGCAGTTTTCGGAGGGAACTCTACGAGCAGTACTTC. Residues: CASSFRRELYEQYF.

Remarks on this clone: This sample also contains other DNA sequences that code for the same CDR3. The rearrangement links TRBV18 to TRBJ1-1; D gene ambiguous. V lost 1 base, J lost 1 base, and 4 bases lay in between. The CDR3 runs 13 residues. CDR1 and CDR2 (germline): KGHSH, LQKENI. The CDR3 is CASSPLENTEAFF. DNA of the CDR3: TGTGCCAGCTCACCACTCGAGAACACTGAAGCTTTCTTT.

The CDR3 protein is CASSDGEVQPQHF. In DNA, the CDR3 is TGTGCCAGCAGTGACGGGGAGGTTCAGCCCCAGCATTTT. This chain connects TRBV6-1 to TRBJ1-5; D ambiguous. V shed 3 bases and J shed 6 bases, with 9 bases lying between them. The CDR3 runs to 13 residues. The germline gives CDR1 MNHNS, CDR2 SASEGT.

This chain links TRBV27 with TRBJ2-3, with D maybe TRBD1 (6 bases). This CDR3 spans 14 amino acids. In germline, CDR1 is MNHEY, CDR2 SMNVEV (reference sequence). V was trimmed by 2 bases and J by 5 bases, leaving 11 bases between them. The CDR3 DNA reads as TGTGCCAGCAGTTTACTCCAGGGGATAGATACGCAGTATTTT. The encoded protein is CASSLLQGIDTQYF.

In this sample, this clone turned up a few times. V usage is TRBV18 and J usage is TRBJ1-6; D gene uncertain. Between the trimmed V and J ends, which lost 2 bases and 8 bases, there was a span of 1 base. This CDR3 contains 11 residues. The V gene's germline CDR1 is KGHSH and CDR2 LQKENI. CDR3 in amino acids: CASSPDSPLHF. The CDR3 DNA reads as TGTGCCAGCTCACCAGATTCACCCCTCCACTTT.

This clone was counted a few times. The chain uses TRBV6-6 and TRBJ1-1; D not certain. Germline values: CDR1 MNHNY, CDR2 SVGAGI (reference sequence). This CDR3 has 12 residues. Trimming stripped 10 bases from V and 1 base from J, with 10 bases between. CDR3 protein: CATRTENTEAFF. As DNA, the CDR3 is TGTGCCACCCGGACGGAGAACACTGAAGCTTTCTTT.

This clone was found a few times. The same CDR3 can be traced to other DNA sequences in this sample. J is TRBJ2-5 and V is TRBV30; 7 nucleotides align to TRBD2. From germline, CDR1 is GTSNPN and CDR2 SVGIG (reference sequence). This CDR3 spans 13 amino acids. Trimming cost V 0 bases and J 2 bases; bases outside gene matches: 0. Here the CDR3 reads CAWSVGGQETQYF. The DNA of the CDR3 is TGTGCCTGGAGTGTGGGGGGGCAAGAGACCCAGTACTTC.

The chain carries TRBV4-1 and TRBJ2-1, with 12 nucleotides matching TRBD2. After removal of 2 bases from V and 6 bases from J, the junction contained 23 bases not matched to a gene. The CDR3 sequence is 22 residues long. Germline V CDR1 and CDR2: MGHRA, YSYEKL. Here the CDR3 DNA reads TGCGCCAGCAGCCAAATGACACCCTTGCCGGGACTAGCGGGTGGGCCCCTCAATGAGCAGTTCTTC. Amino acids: CASSQMTPLPGLAGGPLNEQFF.

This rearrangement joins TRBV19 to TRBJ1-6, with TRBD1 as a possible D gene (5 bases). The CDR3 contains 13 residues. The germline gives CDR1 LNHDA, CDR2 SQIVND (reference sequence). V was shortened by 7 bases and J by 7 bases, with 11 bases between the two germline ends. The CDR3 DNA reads TGTGCCAGTACCTACAGGCCAAATTCACCCCTCCACTTT. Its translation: CASTYRPNSPLHF.

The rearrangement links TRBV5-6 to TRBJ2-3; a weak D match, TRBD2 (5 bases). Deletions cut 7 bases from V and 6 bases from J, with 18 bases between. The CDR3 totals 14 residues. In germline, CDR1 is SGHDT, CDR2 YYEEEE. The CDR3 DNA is TGTGCCAGCTTTCCCACCTCGGGGAGCGATACGCAGTATTTT. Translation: CASFPTSGSDTQYF.

The CDR3: CASSLAPLPNTEAFF. CDR3 in DNA: TGTGCCAGCAGCTTAGCGCCCCTCCCGAACACTGAAGCTTTCTTT. The genes are TRBV7-2 and TRBJ1-1, with D uncertain. The V end lost 0 bases, the J end lost 1 base, and 9 bases lay between the germline ends. CDR3 size: 15 residues. CDR1 is SGHTA, CDR2 FQGNSA, per germline.

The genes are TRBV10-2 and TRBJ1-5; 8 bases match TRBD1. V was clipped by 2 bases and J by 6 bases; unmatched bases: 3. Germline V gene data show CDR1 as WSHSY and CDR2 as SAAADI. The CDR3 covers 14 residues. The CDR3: CASSETGGGQPQHF. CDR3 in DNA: TGCGCCAGCAGTGAGACAGGGGGGGGTCAGCCCCAGCATTTT.

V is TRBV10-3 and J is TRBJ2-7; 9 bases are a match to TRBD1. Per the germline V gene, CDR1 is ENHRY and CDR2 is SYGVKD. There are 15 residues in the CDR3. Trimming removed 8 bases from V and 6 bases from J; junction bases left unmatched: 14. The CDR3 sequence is CAIGWGDRVGGEQYF. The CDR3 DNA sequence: TGTGCCATCGGCTGGGGGGACAGGGTTGGTGGCGAGCAGTACTTC.

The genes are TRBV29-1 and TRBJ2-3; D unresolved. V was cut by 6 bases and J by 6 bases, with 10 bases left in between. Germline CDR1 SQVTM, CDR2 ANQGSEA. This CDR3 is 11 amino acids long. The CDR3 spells CSVALGDTQYF. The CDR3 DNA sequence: TGCAGCGTCGCACTGGGGGATACGCAGTATTTT.

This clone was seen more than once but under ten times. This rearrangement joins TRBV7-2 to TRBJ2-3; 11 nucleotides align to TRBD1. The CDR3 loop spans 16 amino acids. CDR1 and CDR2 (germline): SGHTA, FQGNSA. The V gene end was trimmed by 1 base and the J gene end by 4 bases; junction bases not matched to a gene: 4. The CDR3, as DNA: TGTGCCAGCAGCTTAGTATCGGGACAGGGGGCAGATACGCAGTATTTT. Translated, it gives CASSLVSGQGADTQYF.

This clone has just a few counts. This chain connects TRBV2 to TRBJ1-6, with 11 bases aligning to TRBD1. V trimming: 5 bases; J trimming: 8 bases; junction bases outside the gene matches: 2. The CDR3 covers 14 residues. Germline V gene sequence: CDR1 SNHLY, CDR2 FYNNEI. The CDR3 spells CASSRTGGYSPLHF. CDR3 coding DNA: TGTGCCAGCAGTCGGACAGGGGGCTATTCACCCCTCCACTTT.

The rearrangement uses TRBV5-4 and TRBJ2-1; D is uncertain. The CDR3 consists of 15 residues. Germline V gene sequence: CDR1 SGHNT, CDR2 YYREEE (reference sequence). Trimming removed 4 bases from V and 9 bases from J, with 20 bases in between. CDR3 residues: CASSPVGVSGGEQFF. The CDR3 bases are TGTGCCAGCAGCCCGGTCGGCGTCAGTGGCGGTGAGCAGTTCTTC. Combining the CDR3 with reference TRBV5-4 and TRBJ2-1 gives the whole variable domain ETGVTQSPTHLIKTRGQQVTLRCSSQSGHNTVSWYQQALGQGPQFIFQYYREEENGRGNFPPRFSGLQFPNYSSELNVNALELDDSALYLCASSPVGVSGGEQFFGPGTRLTVL.

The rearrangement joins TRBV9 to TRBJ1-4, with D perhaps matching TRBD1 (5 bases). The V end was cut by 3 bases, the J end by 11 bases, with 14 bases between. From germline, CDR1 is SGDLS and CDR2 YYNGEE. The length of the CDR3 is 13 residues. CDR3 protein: CASSGVQGSKLFF. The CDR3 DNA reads TGTGCCAGCAGCGGTGTGCAGGGCTCGAAACTGTTTTTT. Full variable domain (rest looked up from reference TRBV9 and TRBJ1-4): DSGVTQTPKHLITATGQRVTLRCSPRSGDLSVYWYQQSLDQGLQFLIQYYNGEERAKGNILERFSAQQFPDLHSELNLSSLELGDSALYFCASSGVQGSKLFFGSGTQLSVL.

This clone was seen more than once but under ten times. The chain's CDR3 is CASSFLNHEQYF. As DNA, the CDR3 is TGTGCCAGCAGTTTTTTGAACCACGAGCAGTACTTC. The chain uses TRBV27 and TRBJ2-7; the D is unclear. Trimming removed 3 bases from V and 5 bases from J, with 8 bases in between. The CDR3 runs to 12 residues. The V gene's germline CDR1 is MNHEY and CDR2 SMNVEV (reference sequence).

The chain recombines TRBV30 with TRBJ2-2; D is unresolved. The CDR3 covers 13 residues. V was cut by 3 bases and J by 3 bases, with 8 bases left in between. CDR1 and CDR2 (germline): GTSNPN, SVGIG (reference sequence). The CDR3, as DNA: TGTGCCTGGAGCTACAGAGACACCGGGGAGCTGTTTTTT. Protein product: CAWSYRDTGELFF.

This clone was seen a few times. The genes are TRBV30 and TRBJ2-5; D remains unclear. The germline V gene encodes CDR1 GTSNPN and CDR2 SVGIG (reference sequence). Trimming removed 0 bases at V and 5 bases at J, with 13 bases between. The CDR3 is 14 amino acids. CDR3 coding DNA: TGTGCCTGGAGTGTACGTTTAGGGTCGGAGACCCAGTACTTC. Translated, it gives CAWSVRLGSETQYF.

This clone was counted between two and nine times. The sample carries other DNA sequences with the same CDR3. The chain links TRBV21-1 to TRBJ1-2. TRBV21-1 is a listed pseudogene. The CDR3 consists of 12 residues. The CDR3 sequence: CASSKALYGYTF. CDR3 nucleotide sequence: TGTGCCAGCAGCAAAGCGCTGTATGGCTACACCTTC.

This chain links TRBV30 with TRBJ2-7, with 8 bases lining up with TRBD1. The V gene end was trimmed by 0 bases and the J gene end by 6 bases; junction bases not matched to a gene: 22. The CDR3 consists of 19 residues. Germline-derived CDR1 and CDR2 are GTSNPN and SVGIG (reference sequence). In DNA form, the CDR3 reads TGTGCCTGGAGTGTTAGTTTCTTGGCAGGGGGCTTGGAGGGTCGCGAGCAGTACTTC. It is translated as CAWSVSFLAGGLEGREQYF. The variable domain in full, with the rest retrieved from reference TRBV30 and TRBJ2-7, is SQTIHQWPATLVQPVGSPLSLECTVEGTSNPNLYWYRQAAGRGLQLLFYSVGIGQISSEVPQNLSASRPQDRQFILSSKKLLLSDSGFYLCAWSVSFLAGGLEGREQYFGPGTRLTVT.

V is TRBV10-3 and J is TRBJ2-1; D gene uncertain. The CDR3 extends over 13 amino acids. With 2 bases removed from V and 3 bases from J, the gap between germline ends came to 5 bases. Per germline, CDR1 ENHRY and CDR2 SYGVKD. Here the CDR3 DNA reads TGTGCCATCAGTGAGATGGACTACAATGAGCAGTTCTTC. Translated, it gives CAISEMDYNEQFF.